These 21 T cell receptor beta chains were all obtained from the same sample, sequenced in a study of OX40 agonist ivuxolimab in advanced cancers. Profiling relied on immunoSEQ multiplex PCR, and the TCRdb table lists in-frame clones only, not all of them. The profile shows under 200,000 clones, around 94% of them singletons. The specimen comprised CD4+ or CD8+ T cells sorted from blood, sampled in a trial of the OX40 agonist ivuxolimab. These receptor sequences come from an adult with an advanced solid tumor such as melanoma, head and neck, liver or kidney cancer.

The chain carries TRBV10-2 and TRBJ1-2; D is perhaps TRBD1 (5 bases). CDR3 length equals 13 residues. Germline V gives CDR1 WSHSY, CDR2 SAAADI. V dropped 3 bases and J dropped 5 bases, with 10 bases sitting between them. The CDR3 is CASSDGGGYGYTF. The CDR3 nucleotides are TGCGCCAGCAGTGACGGGGGGGGATATGGCTACACCTTC.

This chain joins TRBV10-1 and TRBJ2-3, with TRBD2 as a possible D gene (6 bases). There are 15 residues in the CDR3. The V end lost 5 bases, the J end lost 1 base, and 13 bases lay between the germline ends. Germline loops: CDR1 WNHNN, CDR2 SYGVQD (reference sequence). CDR3 in DNA: TGCGCCAGCAGTTTTACCGGCGGGGGCACAGATACGCAGTATTTT. As protein: CASSFTGGGTDTQYF.

The chain links TRBV7-2 to TRBJ1-6; D remains unclear. Germline V gene sequence: CDR1 SGHTA, CDR2 FQGNSA. The CDR3 length is 14 residues. The germline V and J ends were trimmed by 8 bases and 0 bases, with 8 bases remaining between them. CDR3 sequence: CASLPSSYNSPLHF. The CDR3 DNA reads TGTGCCAGCCTTCCGAGCTCCTATAATTCACCCCTCCACTTT.

A note on this clone: At one boundary the junction diverges from the germline segment, which might be a read error. V gene TRBV7-7 combines with J gene TRBJ2-2, with 7 bases fitting TRBD1. The germline V gene encodes CDR1 SSHAT and CDR2 FNYEAQ (reference sequence). The length of the CDR3 is 14 residues. The CDR3 DNA is TGTGCTAGCAGCCAAGGGGGCACCTTCGGGGAGCTGTTTTTT. It yields the protein CASSQGGTFGELFF.

The CDR3 loop is CASERTGAAEAFF. For the CDR3, the DNA is TGTGCCAGCGAGAGAACCGGGGCGGCTGAAGCTTTCTTT. The chain joins TRBV7-9 to TRBJ1-1; possible D gene TRBD1, 5 bases. V shed 8 bases and J shed 6 bases, with 16 bases lying between them. The CDR3 is 13 amino acids. CDR1 and CDR2 (germline): SEHNR, FQNEAQ (reference sequence).

This clone was detected once. The chain couples TRBV14 to TRBJ2-5; D call uncertain. Deletions cut 5 bases from V and 2 bases from J, with 3 bases between. This CDR3 region has 11 residues. Germline V gene lookup returns CDR1 SGHDN and CDR2 FVKESK. This CDR3 reads CASSKQETQYF. The CDR3 nucleotides are TGTGCCAGCAGCAAACAAGAGACCCAGTACTTC.

About this clone itself: The same CDR3 also results from other DNA sequences found in this sample. The chain uses TRBV28 and TRBJ1-4; unclear D gene. This CDR3 has 12 residues. V was cut by 2 bases and J by 7 bases, with 5 bases left in between. Per the germline V gene, CDR1 is MDHEN and CDR2 is SYDVKM. The DNA of the CDR3 is TGTGCCAGCAGTTTAGTTGCTGAAAAACTGTTTTTT. It translates to CASSLVAEKLFF.

This chain joins TRBV28 and TRBJ1-2; the match to TRBD1 covers 10 bases. The CDR3 is made up of 14 amino acids. CDR1 is MDHEN and CDR2 is SYDVKM in the germline V gene. V dropped 5 bases and J dropped 3; count of bases not matched to a gene: 3. CDR3 DNA: TGTGCCAGCAGTCTAGGACAGGGGGACTATGGCTACACCTTC. Translation gives CASSLGQGDYGYTF.

The gene calls are TRBV27 and TRBJ1-4; maybe TRBD1 (5 bases). This CDR3 spans 14 amino acids. In germline, CDR1 is MNHEY, CDR2 SMNVEV (reference sequence). Deletions cut 5 bases from V and 6 bases from J, with 13 bases between. The CDR3 DNA follows: TGTGCCAGCAGTCTCAGGGACGGCTATGAAAAACTGTTTTTT. Amino acids: CASSLRDGYEKLFF.

This clone was counted once. The genes are TRBV11-2 and TRBJ1-1, with D perhaps matching TRBD1 (6 bases). Deletions cut 7 bases from V and 3 bases from J, with 15 bases between. The CDR3 spans 14 residues. Germline V gives CDR1 SGHAT, CDR2 FQNNGV. The CDR3 DNA is TGTGCCAGCAATGGGGGCTATCGGGACACTGAAGCTTTCTTT. It encodes CASNGGYRDTEAFF.

The genes are TRBV5-8 and TRBJ2-3; 7 bases map to TRBD2. V was clipped by 0 bases and J by 0 bases; unmatched bases: 7. The CDR3 consists of 17 residues. Germline CDR1 SGHTS, CDR2 YDEGEE. The CDR3 coding sequence is TGTGCCAGCAGCTTGGGATTGCGGGGGTTAAGCACAGATACGCAGTATTTT. Translating gives CASSLGLRGLSTDTQYF. Using reference TRBV5-8 and TRBJ2-3 for the parts outside the CDR3, the full variable domain is EAGVTQSPTHLIKTRGQQATLRCSPISGHTSVYWYQQALGLGLQFLLWYDEGEERNRGNFPPRFSGRQFPNYSSELNVNALELEDSALYLCASSLGLRGLSTDTQYFGPGTRLTVL.

This sequence joins TRBV4-1 and TRBJ1-1; D possibly corresponds to TRBD1 (5 bases). The CDR3 is 16 residues long. Germline loops: CDR1 MGHRA, CDR2 YSYEKL. V lost 1 base, J lost 7 bases, and 19 bases lay in between. The CDR3, as DNA: TGCGCCAGCAGCCAAGTACTCTTACGGGGGGTGGGTGAAGCTTTCTTT. It codes for CASSQVLLRGVGEAFF.

This clone was seen only once. The chain recombines TRBV5-1 with TRBJ1-5, with D unclear. The CDR3 has 14 amino acids. Looked up from germline, CDR1 is SGHRS and CDR2 is YFSETQ. With 2 bases removed from V and 3 bases from J, the gap between germline ends came to 9 bases. The CDR3 sequence: CASSLHGSNQPQHF. The CDR3 nucleotides are TGCGCCAGCAGCTTACACGGATCCAATCAGCCCCAGCATTTT.

This clone was observed once. The J gene is TRBJ1-5, the V gene TRBV30; no firm D call. Trimming removed 2 bases at V and 6 bases at J, with 17 bases between. There are 15 residues in the CDR3. CDR1 GTSNPN and CDR2 SVGIG come from the germline V gene (reference sequence). This CDR3 reads CAWSFWDPLVQPQHF. As DNA, the CDR3 is TGTGCCTGGAGTTTCTGGGATCCCCTTGTTCAGCCCCAGCATTTT.

The V and J genes are TRBV9 and TRBJ1-5; 8 bases are shared with TRBD1. Trimming cost V 3 bases and J 3 bases; bases outside gene matches: 5. The CDR3 length is 15 residues. Germline CDR1 and CDR2: SGDLS and YYNGEE. This CDR3 reads CASSALTGVNQPQHF. DNA for the CDR3: TGTGCCAGCAGCGCCCTGACAGGGGTCAATCAGCCCCAGCATTTT.

The chain carries TRBV15 and TRBJ2-2; maybe TRBD1 (5 bases). CDR3 length: 15 residues. From germline, CDR1 is LNHNV and CDR2 YYDKDF (reference sequence). V was shortened by 2 bases and J by 6 bases, with 13 bases between the two germline ends. The CDR3: CATSRKQQDPGELFF. The CDR3 nucleotides are TGTGCCACCAGCAGAAAGCAACAGGATCCCGGGGAGCTGTTTTTT.

The CDR3 bases are TGTGCCAGCAGCCTCAACCCAACCAACTACGAGCAGTACTTC. Its translation is CASSLNPTNYEQYF. The rearrangement uses TRBV11-2 and TRBJ2-7; D remains ambiguous. The CDR3 spans 14 residues. Trimming took off 5 bases at V and 3 bases at J, with 14 bases between the two ends. CDR1 and CDR2 (germline): SGHAT, FQNNGV. Supplemented by reference TRBV11-2 and TRBJ2-7, the full variable domain reads EAGVAQSPRYKIIEKRQSVAFWCNPISGHATLYWYQQILGQGPKLLIQFQNNGVVDDSQLPKDRFSAERLKGVDSTLKIQPAKLEDSAVYLCASSLNPTNYEQYFGPGTRLTVT.

V gene TRBV5-1 combines with J gene TRBJ2-1; D unclear. Per the germline V gene, CDR1 is SGHRS and CDR2 is YFSETQ. The CDR3 runs 13 residues. The V end lost 0 bases, the J end lost 4 bases, and 5 bases lay between the germline ends. CDR3 nucleotides: TGCGCCAGCAGCTTGGAACGGTACAATGAGCAGTTCTTC. It translates to CASSLERYNEQFF.

The rearrangement uses TRBV5-1 and TRBJ2-7; tentatively, D is TRBD2 (6 bases). V lost 3 bases, J lost 3 bases, and 13 bases lay in between. Germline values: CDR1 SGHRS, CDR2 YFSETQ. The CDR3 contains 14 residues. CDR3: CASSYSGGNYEQYF. The CDR3 DNA reads TGCGCCAGCAGCTATTCCGGGGGAAACTACGAGCAGTACTTC.

This chain joins TRBV9 and TRBJ2-7, with TRBD2 identical over 8 bases. The CDR3 consists of 19 residues. Germline loops: CDR1 SGDLS, CDR2 YYNGEE. Trimming cost V 4 bases and J 1 base; bases outside gene matches: 19. The CDR3 sequence is CASSPRPLIWLAGSYEQYF. CDR3 nucleotide sequence: TGTGCCAGCAGCCCCAGACCCCTGATTTGGCTAGCGGGTTCCTACGAGCAGTACTTC.

V gene TRBV5-4 combines with J gene TRBJ2-5, with D tentatively TRBD1 or TRBD2 (6 bases each). Germline CDR1 SGHNT, CDR2 YYREEE (reference sequence). The germline V and J ends were trimmed by 3 bases and 5 bases, with 14 bases remaining between them. CDR3 size: 14 residues. The CDR3 is CASSWGAAAETQYF. The CDR3 DNA sequence: TGTGCCAGCAGCTGGGGGGCAGCGGCGGAGACCCAGTACTTC.